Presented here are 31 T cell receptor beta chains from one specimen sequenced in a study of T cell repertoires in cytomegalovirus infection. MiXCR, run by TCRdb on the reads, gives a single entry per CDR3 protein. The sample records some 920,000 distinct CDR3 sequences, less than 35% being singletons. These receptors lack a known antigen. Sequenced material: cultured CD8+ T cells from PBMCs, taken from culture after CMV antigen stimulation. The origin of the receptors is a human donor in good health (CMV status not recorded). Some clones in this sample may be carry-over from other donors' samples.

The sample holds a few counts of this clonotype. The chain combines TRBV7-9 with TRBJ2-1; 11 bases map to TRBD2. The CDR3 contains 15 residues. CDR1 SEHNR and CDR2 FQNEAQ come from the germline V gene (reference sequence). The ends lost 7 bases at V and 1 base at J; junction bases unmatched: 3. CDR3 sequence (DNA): TGTGCCAGCAAGATAGCGGGGGGGTCCTACAATGAGCAGTTCTTC. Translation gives CASKIAGGSYNEQFF.

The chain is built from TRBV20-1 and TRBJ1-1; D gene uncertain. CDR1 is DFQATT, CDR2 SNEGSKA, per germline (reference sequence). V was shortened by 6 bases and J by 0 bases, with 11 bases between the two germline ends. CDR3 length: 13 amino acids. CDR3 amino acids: CSAPPPVNTEAFF. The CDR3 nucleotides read TGCAGTGCCCCCCCCCCTGTGAACACTGAAGCTTTCTTT.

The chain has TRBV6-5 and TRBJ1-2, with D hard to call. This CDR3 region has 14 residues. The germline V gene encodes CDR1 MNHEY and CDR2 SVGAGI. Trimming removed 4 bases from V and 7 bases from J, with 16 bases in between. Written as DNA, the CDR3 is TGTGCCAGCAGTTCTACTCCCTTAAGAAGTGGCTACACCTTC. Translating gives CASSSTPLRSGYTF.

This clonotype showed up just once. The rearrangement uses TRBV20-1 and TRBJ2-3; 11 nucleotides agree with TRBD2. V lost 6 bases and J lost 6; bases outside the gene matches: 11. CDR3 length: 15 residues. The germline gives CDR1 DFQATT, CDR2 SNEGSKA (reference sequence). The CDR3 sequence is CSAQGSGGAADTQYF. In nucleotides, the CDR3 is TGCAGTGCCCAGGGTAGCGGGGGGGCCGCTGATACGCAGTATTTT.

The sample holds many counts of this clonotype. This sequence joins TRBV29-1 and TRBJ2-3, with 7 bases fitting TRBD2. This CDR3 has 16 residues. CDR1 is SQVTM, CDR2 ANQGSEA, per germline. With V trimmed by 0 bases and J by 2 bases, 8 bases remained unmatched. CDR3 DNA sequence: TGCAGCGTTGAAGATCTGGCGGGGGACTCCACAGATACGCAGTATTTT. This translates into CSVEDLAGDSTDTQYF.

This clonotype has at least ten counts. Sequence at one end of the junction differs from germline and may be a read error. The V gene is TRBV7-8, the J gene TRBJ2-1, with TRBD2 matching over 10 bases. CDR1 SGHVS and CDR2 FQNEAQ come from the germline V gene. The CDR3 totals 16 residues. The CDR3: CASSVAGTSVYNEQFF. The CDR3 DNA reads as TGTGCCAGCAGCGTAGCCGGGACTAGCGTCTACAATGAGCAGTTCTTC.

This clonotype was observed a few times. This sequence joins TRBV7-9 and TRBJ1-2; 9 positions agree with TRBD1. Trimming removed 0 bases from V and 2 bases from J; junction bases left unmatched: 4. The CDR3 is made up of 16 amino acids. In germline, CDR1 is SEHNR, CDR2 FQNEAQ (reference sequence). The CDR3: CASSLAPGQGNYGYTF. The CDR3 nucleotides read TGTGCCAGCAGCTTAGCCCCGGGACAGGGCAACTATGGCTACACCTTC. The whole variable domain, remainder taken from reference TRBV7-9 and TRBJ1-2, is DTGVSQNPRHKITKRGQNVTFRCDPISEHNRLYWYRQTLGQGPEFLTYFQNEAQLEKSRLLSDRFSAERPKGSFSTLEIQRTEQGDSAMYLCASSLAPGQGNYGYTFGSGTRLTVV.

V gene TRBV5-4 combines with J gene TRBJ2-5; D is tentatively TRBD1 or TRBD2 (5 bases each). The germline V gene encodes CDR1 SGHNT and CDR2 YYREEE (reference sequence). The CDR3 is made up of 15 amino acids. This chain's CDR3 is CATGTKGPLEETQYF. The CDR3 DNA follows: TGTGCTACCGGGACGAAGGGCCCCTTGGAAGAGACCCAGTACTTC.

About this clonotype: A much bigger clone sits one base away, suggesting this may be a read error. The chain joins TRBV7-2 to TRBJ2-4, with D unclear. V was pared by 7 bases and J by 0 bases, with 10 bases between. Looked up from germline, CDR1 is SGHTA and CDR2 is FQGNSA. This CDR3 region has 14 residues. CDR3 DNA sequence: TGTGCCAGCAACTCCCGACAAGCCAAAAACATTCAGTACTTC. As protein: CASNSRQAKNIQYF.

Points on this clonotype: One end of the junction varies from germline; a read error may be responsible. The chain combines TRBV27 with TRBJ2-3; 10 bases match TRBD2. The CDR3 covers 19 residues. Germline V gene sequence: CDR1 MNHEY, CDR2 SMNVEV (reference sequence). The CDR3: CASSLLGSGGPGLGDMQYF. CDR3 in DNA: TGTGCCAGCAGTTTACTGGGTAGCGGGGGGCCCGGCTTAGGGGATATGCAGTATTTT.

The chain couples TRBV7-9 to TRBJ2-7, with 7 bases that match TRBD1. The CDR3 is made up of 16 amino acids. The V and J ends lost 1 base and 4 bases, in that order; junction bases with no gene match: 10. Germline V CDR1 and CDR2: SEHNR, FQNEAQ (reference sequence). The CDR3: CASSLVDRDGRYEQYV. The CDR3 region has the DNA TGTGCCAGCAGCTTAGTCGACAGGGACGGGCGGTACGAGCAGTACGTC.

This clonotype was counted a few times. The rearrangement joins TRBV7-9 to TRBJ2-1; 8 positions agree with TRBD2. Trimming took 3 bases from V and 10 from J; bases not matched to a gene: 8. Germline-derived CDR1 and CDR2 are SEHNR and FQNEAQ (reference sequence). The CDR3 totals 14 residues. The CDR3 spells CASSFVAGGREQFF. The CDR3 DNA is TGTGCCAGCAGCTTCGTCGCGGGGGGCCGAGAGCAGTTCTTC.

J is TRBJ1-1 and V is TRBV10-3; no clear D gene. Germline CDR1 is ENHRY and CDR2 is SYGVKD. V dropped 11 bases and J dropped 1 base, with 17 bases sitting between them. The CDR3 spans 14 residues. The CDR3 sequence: CAAATFPGNTEAFF. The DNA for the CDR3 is TGTGCCGCAGCGACGTTCCCTGGGAACACTGAAGCTTTCTTT.

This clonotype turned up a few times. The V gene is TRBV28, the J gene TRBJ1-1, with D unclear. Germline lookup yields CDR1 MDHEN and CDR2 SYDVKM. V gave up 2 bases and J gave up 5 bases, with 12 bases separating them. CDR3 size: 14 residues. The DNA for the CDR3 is TGTGCCAGCAGTTTAGGGCCCCTAGGGACTGAAGCTTTCTTT. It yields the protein CASSLGPLGTEAFF.

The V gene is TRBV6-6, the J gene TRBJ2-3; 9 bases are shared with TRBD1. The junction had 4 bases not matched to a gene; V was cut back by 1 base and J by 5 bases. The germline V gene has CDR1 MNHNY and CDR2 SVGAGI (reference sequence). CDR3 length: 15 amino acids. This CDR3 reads CASSYWTGERDTQYF. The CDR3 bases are TGTGCCAGCAGTTACTGGACAGGGGAACGAGATACGCAGTATTTT.

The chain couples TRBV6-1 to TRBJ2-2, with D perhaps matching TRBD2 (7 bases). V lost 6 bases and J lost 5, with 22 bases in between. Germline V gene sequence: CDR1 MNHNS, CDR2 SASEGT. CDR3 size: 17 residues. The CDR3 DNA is TGTGCCAGCAGGGGACGTCTGGAGGGGGGGGAAACCGGGGAGCTGTTTTTT. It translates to CASRGRLEGGETGELFF.

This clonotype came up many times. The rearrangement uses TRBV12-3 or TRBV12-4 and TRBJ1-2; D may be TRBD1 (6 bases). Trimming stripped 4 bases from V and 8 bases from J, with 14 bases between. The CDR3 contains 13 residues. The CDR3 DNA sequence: TGTGCCAGCAGTTGGGACATCGTAATCGGCTACACCTTC. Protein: CASSWDIVIGYTF.

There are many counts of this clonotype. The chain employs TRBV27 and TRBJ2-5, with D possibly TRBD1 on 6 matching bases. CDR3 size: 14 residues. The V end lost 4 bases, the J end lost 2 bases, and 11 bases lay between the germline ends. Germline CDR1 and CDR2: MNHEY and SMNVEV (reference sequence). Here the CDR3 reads CASSSWQGQETQYF. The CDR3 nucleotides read TGTGCCAGCAGTTCATGGCAGGGGCAAGAGACCCAGTACTTC.

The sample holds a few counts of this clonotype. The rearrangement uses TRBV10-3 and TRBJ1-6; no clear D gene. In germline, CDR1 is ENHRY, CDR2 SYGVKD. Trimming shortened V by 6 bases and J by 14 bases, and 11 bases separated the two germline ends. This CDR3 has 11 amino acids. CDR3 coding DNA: TGTGCCATCAGAAGCACCGGGACCCTCCACTTT. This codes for CAIRSTGTLHF.

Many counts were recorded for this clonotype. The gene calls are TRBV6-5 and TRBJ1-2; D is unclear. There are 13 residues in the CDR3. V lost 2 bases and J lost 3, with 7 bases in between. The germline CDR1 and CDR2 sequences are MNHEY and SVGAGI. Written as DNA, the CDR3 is TGTGCCAGCAGTTACCGGGAGGACTATGGCTACACCTTC. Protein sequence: CASSYREDYGYTF.

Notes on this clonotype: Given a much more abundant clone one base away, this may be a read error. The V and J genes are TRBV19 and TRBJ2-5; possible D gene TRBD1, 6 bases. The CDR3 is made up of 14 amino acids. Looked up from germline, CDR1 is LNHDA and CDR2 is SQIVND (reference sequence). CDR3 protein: CVSSATGWEETQYF. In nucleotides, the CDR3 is TGTGTCAGTAGTGCGACAGGTTGGGAAGAGACCCAGTACTTC.

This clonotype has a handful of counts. DNA of the CDR3: TGTGCCATCAGTGACGTGGGGCAGAACAATGAGCAGTTCTTC. Translated: CAISDVGQNNEQFF. The chain carries TRBV10-3 and TRBJ2-1, with D maybe TRBD1 (5 bases). V was trimmed by 3 bases and J by 5 bases, leaving 11 bases between them. This CDR3 is 14 amino acids long. In germline, CDR1 is ENHRY, CDR2 SYGVKD.

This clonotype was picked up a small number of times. The CDR3 coding sequence is TGTGCCAGCAGCTTGACGAGCGGGTCCCACACAGATACGCAGTATTTT. This translates into CASSLTSGSHTDTQYF. The chain links TRBV11-1 to TRBJ2-3; D is possibly TRBD2 (6 bases). The ends were cut back, 3 bases at V and 2 bases at J, with 15 bases in the middle. The CDR3 loop spans 16 amino acids. Germline values: CDR1 SGHAT, CDR2 FQDESV (reference sequence).

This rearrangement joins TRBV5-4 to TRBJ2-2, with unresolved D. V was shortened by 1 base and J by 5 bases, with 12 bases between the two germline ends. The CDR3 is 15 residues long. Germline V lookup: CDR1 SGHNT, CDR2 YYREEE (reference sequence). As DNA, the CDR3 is TGTGCCAGCAGCTTGAAGTGGGAATCAACCGGGGAGCTGTTTTTT. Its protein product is CASSLKWESTGELFF.

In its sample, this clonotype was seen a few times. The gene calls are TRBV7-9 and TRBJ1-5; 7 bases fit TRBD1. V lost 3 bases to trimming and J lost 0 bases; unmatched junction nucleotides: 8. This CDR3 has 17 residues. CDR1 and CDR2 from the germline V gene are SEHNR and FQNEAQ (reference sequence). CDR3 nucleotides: TGTGCCAGCAGCTTGACCGGGACAGCGTATAGCAATCAGCCCCAGCATTTT. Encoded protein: CASSLTGTAYSNQPQHF.

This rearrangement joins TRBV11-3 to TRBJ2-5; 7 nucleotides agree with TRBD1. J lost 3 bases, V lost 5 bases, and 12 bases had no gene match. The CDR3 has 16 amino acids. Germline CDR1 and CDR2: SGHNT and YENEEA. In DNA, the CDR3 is TGTGCCAGCAGCACTCGACAGGGAGAGTTGGAAGAGACCCAGTACTTC. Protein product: CASSTRQGELEETQYF.

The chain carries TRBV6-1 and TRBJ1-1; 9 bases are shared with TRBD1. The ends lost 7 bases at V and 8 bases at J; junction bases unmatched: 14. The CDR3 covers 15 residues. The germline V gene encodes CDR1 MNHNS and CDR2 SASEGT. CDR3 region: CASTTEWDRATEAFF. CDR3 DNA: TGTGCCAGCACCACAGAGTGGGACAGGGCTACCGAAGCTTTCTTT.

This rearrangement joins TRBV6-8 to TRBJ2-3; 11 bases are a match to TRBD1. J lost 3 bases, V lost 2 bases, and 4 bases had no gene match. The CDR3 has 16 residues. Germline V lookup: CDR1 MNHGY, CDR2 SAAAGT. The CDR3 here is CASSYGGTGGTDTQYF. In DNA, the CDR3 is TGTGCCAGCAGTTACGGTGGGACAGGGGGGACAGATACGCAGTATTTT.

CDR3 residues: CATSPDRGNQPQHF. CDR3 in DNA: TGTGCCACCTCGCCAGACAGGGGGAATCAGCCCCAGCATTTT. This rearrangement joins TRBV6-5 to TRBJ1-5; the match to TRBD1 covers 9 bases. CDR3 length: 14 amino acids. The germline V gene has CDR1 MNHEY and CDR2 SVGAGI. Losses at the gene ends were 10 bases for V and 4 bases for J; bases not matched to a gene: 8.

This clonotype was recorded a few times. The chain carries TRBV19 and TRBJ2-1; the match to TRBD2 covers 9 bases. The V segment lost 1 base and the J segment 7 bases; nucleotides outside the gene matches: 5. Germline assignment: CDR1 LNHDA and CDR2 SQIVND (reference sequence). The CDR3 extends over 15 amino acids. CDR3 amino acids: CASSIVGGGANEQFF. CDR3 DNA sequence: TGTGCCAGTAGTATAGTAGGCGGGGGGGCGAATGAGCAGTTCTTC.

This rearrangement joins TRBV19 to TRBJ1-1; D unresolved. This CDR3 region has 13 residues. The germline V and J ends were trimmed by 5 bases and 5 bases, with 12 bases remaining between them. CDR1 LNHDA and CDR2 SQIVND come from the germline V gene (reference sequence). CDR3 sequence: CASSAGSATEAFF. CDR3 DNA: TGTGCCAGTAGTGCCGGAAGCGCGACTGAAGCTTTCTTT.